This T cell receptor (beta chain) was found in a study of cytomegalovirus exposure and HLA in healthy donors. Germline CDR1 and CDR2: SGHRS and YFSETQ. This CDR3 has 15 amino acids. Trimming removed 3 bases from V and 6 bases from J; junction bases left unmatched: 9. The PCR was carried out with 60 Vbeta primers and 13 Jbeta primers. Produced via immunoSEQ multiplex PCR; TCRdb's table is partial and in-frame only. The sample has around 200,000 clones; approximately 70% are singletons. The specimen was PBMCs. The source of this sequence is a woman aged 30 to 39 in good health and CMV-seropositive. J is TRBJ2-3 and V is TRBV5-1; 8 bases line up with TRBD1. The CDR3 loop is CASSSRQGLTDTQYF. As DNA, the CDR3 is TGCGCCAGCAGCTCGAGACAGGGGTTAACGGATACGCAGTATTTT.